This T cell receptor (beta chain) is from a study of patients and donors after allogeneic stem cell transplantation. Each CDR3 protein gets one entry after TCRdb re-called the RT-PCR reads with MiXCR. Among approximately 430,000 distinct CDR3 sequences listed, more than 15% were seen once. The source of this sequence is a human donor who was either an allogeneic HSCT recipient or a stem cell or donor lymphocyte infusion donor (not recorded which). It is not recorded whose cells these are; they may come from a transplant donor. Sequenced sample: blood, either unsorted or a sorted T cell fraction (not recorded which).

CDR3 in amino acids: CAWGMVAKAGELFF. The CDR3 nucleotides are TGTGCCTGGGGCATGGTGGCGAAGGCCGGGGAGCTGTTTTTT. The chain links TRBV30 to TRBJ2-2; D unresolved. Looked up from germline, CDR1 is GTSNPN and CDR2 is SVGIG (reference sequence). V was trimmed by 5 bases and J by 6 bases, leaving 16 bases between them. This CDR3 spans 14 amino acids.